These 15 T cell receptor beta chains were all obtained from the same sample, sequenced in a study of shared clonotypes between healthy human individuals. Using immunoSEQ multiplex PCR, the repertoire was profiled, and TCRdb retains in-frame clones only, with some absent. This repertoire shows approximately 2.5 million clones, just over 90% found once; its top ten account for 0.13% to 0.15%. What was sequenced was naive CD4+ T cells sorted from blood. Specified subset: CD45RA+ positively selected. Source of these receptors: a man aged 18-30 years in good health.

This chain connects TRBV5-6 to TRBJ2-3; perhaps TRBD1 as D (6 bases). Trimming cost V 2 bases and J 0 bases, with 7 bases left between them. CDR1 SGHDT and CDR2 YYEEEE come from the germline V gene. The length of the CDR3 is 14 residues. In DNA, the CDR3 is TGTGCCAGCAGCTTACAGGGAAGCACAGATACGCAGTATTTT. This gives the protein CASSLQGSTDTQYF.

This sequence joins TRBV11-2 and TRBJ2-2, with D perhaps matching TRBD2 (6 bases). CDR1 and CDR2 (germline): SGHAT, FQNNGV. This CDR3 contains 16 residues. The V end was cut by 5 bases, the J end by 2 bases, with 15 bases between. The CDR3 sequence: CASSPVAGLNTGELFF. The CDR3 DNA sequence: TGTGCCAGCAGCCCGGTTGCGGGGCTAAACACCGGGGAGCTGTTTTTT.

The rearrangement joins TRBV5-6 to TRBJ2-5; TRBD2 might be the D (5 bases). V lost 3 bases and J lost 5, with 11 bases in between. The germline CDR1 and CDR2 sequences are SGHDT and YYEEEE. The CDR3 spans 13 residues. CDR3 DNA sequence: TGTGCCAGCAGCTATCGGGGAGCGGAGACCCAGTACTTC. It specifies CASSYRGAETQYF.

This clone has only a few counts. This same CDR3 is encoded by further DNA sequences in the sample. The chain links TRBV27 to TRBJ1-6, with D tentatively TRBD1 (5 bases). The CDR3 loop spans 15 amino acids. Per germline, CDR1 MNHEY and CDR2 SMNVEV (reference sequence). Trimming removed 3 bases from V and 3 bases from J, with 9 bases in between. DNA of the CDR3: TGTGCCAGCAGTTTGGGGCAGGGCTATAATTCACCCCTCCACTTT. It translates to CASSLGQGYNSPLHF.

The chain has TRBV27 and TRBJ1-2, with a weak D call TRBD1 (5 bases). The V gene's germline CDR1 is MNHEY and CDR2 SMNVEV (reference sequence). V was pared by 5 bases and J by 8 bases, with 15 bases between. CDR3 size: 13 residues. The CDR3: CASSPQGRVGYTF. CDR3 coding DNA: TGTGCCAGCAGTCCCCAGGGAAGAGTAGGCTACACCTTC.

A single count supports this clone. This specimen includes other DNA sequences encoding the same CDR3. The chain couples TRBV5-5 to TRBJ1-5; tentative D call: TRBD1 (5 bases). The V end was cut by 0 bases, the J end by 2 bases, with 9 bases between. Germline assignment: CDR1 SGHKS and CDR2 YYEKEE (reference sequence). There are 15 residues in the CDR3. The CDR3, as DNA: TGTGCCAGCAGCTTGGAAGGGGCGGGCAATCAGCCCCAGCATTTT. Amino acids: CASSLEGAGNQPQHF.

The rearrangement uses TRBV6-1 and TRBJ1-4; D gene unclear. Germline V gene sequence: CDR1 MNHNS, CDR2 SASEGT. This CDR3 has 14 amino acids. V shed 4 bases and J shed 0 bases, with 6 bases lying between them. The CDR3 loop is CASSGYATNEKLFF. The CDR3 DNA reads TGTGCCAGCAGTGGTTACGCAACTAATGAAAAACTGTTTTTT.

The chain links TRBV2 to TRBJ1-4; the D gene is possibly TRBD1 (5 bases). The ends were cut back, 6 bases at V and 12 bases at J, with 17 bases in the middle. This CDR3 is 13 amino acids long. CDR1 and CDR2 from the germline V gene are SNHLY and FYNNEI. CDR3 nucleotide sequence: TGTGCCAGCAGATTTCCAGGGCTTGGCGAACTGTTTTTT. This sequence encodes CASRFPGLGELFF.

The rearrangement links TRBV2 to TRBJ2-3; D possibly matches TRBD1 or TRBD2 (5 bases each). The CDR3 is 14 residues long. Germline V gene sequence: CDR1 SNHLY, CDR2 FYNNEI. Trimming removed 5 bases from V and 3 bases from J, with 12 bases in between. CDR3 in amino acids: CASSKRWGTDTQYF. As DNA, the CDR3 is TGTGCCAGCAGTAAAAGGTGGGGGACAGATACGCAGTATTTT. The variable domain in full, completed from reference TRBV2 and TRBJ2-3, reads EPEVTQTPSHQVTQMGQEVILRCVPISNHLYFYWYRQILGQKVEFLVSFYNNEISEKSEIFDDQFSVERPDGSNFTLKIRSTKLEDSAMYFCASSKRWGTDTQYFGPGTRLTVL.

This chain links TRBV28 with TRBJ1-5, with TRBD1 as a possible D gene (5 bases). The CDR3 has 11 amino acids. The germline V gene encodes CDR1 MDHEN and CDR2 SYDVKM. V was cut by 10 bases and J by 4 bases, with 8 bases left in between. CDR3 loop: CATRGNQPQHF. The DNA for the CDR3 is TGTGCCACTCGGGGGAATCAGCCCCAGCATTTT.

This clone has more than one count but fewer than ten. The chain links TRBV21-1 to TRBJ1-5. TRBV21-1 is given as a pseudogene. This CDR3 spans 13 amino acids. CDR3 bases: TGTGCCAGCATCTCAGAAGCCTATCAGCCCCAGCATTTT. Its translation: CASISEAYQPQHF.

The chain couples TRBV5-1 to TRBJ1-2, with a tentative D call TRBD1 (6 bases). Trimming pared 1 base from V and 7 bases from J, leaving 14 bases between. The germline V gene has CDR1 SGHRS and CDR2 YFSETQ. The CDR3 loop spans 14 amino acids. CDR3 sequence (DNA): TGCGCCAGCAGCTTGAACCCGGGGGCGTCTGGCTACACCTTC. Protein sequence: CASSLNPGASGYTF.

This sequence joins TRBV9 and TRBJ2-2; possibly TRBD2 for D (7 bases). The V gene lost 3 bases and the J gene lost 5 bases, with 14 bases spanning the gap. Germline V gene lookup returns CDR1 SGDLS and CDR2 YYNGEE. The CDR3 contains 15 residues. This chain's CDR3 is CASSEGEGRTGELFF. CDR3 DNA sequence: TGTGCCAGCAGCGAGGGGGAGGGGAGAACCGGGGAGCTGTTTTTT.

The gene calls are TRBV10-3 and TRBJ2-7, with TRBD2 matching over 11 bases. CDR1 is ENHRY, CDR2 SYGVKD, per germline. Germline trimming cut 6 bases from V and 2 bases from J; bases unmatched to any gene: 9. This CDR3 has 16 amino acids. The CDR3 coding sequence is TGTGCCATCAGAAGCGGGACTAGCGGAGGGCCCTACGAGCAGTACTTC. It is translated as CAIRSGTSGGPYEQYF.

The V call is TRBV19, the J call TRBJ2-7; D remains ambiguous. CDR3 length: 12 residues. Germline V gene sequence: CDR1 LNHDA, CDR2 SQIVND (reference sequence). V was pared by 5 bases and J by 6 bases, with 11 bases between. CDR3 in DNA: TGTGCCAGTAGTCAAGAAAGGAGCGAGCAGTACTTC. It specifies CASSQERSEQYF. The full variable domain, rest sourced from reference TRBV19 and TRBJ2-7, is DGGITQSPKYLFRKEGQNVTLSCEQNLNHDAMYWYRQDPGQGLRLIYYSQIVNDFQKGDIAEGYSVSREKKESFPLTVTSAQKNPTAFYLCASSQERSEQYFGPGTRLTVT.